This T cell receptor beta chain is from a study of T cell responses to AZD1222 COVID-19 vaccine. Background on the study: Pooling was applied to second doses at about 4 or about 12 weeks.

Turning to this clone: Its antigen is unknown.

This CDR3 is 16 amino acids long. The germline V gene has CDR1 LNHDA and CDR2 SQIVND (reference sequence). Unmatched junction bases numbered 5, after V lost 3 bases and J lost 0 bases. Whole-study results and caveats: Repertoires were sampled only after the peak T cell response. Increased Spike-specific TCR breadth and depth were observed after two AZD1222 doses.

Generated by immunoSEQ multiplex PCR, the TCRdb table keeps only in-frame clones and is missing some. The sample lists about 130,000 clones, around 90% occurring once. The sequencing used peripheral blood, collected on day 0 of AZD1222 vaccination. The V gene is TRBV19, the J gene TRBJ2-1; 7 bases are shared with TRBD1. The sequence derives from an adult in good health. The CDR3 DNA reads as TGTGCCAGTAGTATCGAACAGGGGAGCTCCTACAATGAGCAGTTCTTC. This sequence encodes CASSIEQGSSYNEQFF.